The rows below give T cell receptor beta chains drawn from one sample of a study of T cell repertoires in cytomegalovirus infection. For these receptors, no antigen is known. TCRdb fed the reads into MiXCR, producing one record per CDR3 protein. The sample holds tens of thousands of distinct CDR3 sequences, approximately 22% seen once. The specimen was PBMCs, sequenced either directly or after in vitro stimulation (not recorded which). The origin of the receptors is a human donor in good health (CMV status not recorded). Some clones in this sample may be carry-over from other donors' samples. The conserved cysteine and the conserved F or W are not part of the CDR3 here.

v_gene: TRBV19
CDR3aa: ASKGQPSTDTQY

v_gene: TRBV19
CDR3aa: ASTNRDSVFRPQH

v_gene: TRBV28
CDR3aa: ASSIDNSPLH

v_gene: TRBV7-9
CDR3aa: ASSFVREGPLH

v_gene: TRBV6-5
CDR3aa: ASSSHRQVVLEKLF

v_gene: TRBV7-6
CDR3aa: ASSFTATNEKLF

v_gene: TRBV6-2/TRBV6-3
CDR3aa: ASSESQGARGYT

v_gene: TRBV7-6
CDR3aa: ASSAATGSDYEQY

v_gene: TRBV5-1
CDR3aa: ASSLRRDEKLF

v_gene: TRBV6-1
CDR3aa: ASSEVPGYEQY

v_gene: TRBV19
CDR3aa: ASSMNSLAASDTQY

v_gene: TRBV9
CDR3aa: ASSVVPTGRYGYT

v_gene: TRBV12-3/TRBV12-4
CDR3aa: ASSLLRSSYNEQF

v_gene: TRBV7-3
CDR3aa: ASSLAHDNEQF

v_gene: TRBV6-6
CDR3aa: ASVREEKLF

v_gene: TRBV4-1
CDR3aa: ASSQDETSGEQF

v_gene: TRBV7-2
CDR3aa: ASSPRGGGAYVNEQY

v_gene: TRBV7-2
CDR3aa: ASSLGPLIYPQY